Reported below is one TCR beta chain. The antigen remains undetermined. The germline gives CDR1 SGHRS, CDR2 YFSETQ. V was shortened by 5 bases and J by 2 bases, with 10 bases between the two germline ends. The CDR3 runs to 13 residues. The sample belongs to a study of T cells in Graves' hyperthyroidism and ophthalmopathy. Study results and caveats: With a median lead of about six months before onset, the model predicted ophthalmopathy.

There were TCR beta CDR3 regions amplified from RNA transcripts. HTBI primers were used for first-round RT-PCR of the TCR CDR3. Each CDR3 protein is one row after TCRdb ran MiXCR on the multiplex PCR reads. The sample includes roughly 400,000 distinct CDR3 sequences, 25% seen only once; the top ten take more than 60%. Material: blood. The chain uses TRBV5-1 and TRBJ1-2; TRBD1 is a possible D gene (5 bases). The TCR originated in a man between 45 and 60 years old with Graves' hyperthyroidism. The CDR3 is CASSLSGNYGYTF. The CDR3 DNA follows: TGCGCCAGCAGTTTGTCAGGGAACTATGGCTACACCTTC.